The text below deals with one T cell receptor (beta chain). This clonotype was detected ten times or more. It lacks a known antigen. Within one base of it there is no much larger clone, and no base qualities were kept. Two rounds of multiplex PCR on genomic DNA were used to amplify the TCR beta CDR3 region. The first PCR round used primers specific to each TRBV and TRBJ gene, with sequences filed in Chinese patent CN105087789A. Universal primers were used in the second PCR round. The Roche High Pure PCR Template Preparation Kit was used to extract genomic DNA from frozen PBMCs. Paired-end sequencing with 151 bp reads was performed on the libraries using an Illumina HiSeq 3000. The original pipeline was this. CutAdapt was used to remove raw reads lacking the multiplex PCR primer sequences. PEAR was used to merge high-quality paired reads into contigs. MiXCR assigned TRB V, D and J gene segments to each contig by aligning to reference sequences. CDR3 sequences were clustered by base quality and sequence similarity to remove sequencing errors. Diversity was calculated as Shannon entropy divided by the natural log of the number of productive TCR sequences. Clonality was computed as one minus the ratio of Shannon entropy to the natural log of the number of unique clonotypes. Using the Youden index from ROC curves, the researchers picked the repertoire-metric cut-offs for progression-free survival, and all analyses were carried out in R 3.5.3. TCRdb trimmed public reads at Q25 via fastp, called clones via MiXCR and kept in-frame beta chains. One record per CDR3 amino acid sequence lists the most common genes and DNA. The V and J calls and clone size come from TCRdb's table, not from the authors' own analysis. This sample gives 30,000 to 35,000 distinct CDR3 sequences in total; 32% of them show up just once. The ten largest clones take up around 35% of the sample.

This specimen comes from a study of prognosis after radiotherapy for stage I lung cancer (dated by TCRdb to the early 2020s). A note on the overall study: Between early 2018 and January 2019, fewer than 20 patients with stage I NSCLC were enrolled in Nanjing, China. Every patient was regarded as medically inoperable, because of comorbidities in some 13 cases and refusal of surgery in roughly 7 cases. Peripheral blood TCR beta repertoires were profiled in stage I NSCLC patients before and after stereotactic body radiotherapy, and the repertoires were related to distant failure. In every patient, SBRT was given without any concurrent therapy. Squamous cell carcinoma histology was identified in 7 or 8 patients, and adenocarcinoma histology was identified in twelve patients. Image-guided IMRT or VMAT was used to deliver SBRT in 3 to 5 fractions at a biologically effective dose of at least 100 Gy. After SBRT, distant metastases developed in about 20% of the 19 patients at a median of around 7 months, while the remaining 15 patients had no significant progression. The cohort included about a dozen men and more than 5 women, with a median age of around 70 years and a range of roughly 53 to 85 years. Newly diagnosed primary stage I lung tumors were found in some 14 patients, while oligometastatic NSCLC after surgical resection of the primary tumor was found in five. The study sequenced about 38 blood samples from 19 patients, one before and one after SBRT per patient.

All patients had node-negative disease on CT and PET/CT, and none had a history of other malignancies or had previously received chemotherapy or radiotherapy. At each of two time points, 5.5 to 7 milliliters of peripheral venous blood were collected in EDTA tubes. PBMCs were isolated by Ficoll-Paque Plus density-gradient centrifugation. Right after collection, samples were placed at -80 degrees C and kept there until analysis. General conclusions and limits of the study: Post-SBRT Shannon entropy and its change from baseline were lower in patients who developed distant metastases; baseline Shannon entropy was not associated with metastases. TRBV and TRBJ usage frequencies reportedly varied with metastasis status, involving two V genes at baseline and 9 or 10 V and two J genes after SBRT. The study was limited by its small cohort and short follow-up, and the findings require independent validation. Whether the expanded TCR clones were tumor-specific was not determined. After SBRT, the number of unique TCR clones decreased (median approximately 10,000 before versus several thousand after; Wilcoxon paired P=0.011). No adjustment for multiple comparisons was applied to any of the reported P values.

From V the trimming removes 2 bases and from J it removes 7 bases, while the gene matches leave 3 bases of the junction unaccounted for. Including the terminal cysteine and phenylalanine, the CDR3 comprises 15 residues. Kept here is only the CDR3 DNA, which spans 45 bases and is read in frame from base 1. In the germline V gene (reference sequence), CDR1 corresponds to PRHDT and CDR2 to FYEKMQ. The specimen comprised PBMCs, sampled before or after stereotactic body radiation therapy (not recorded which). The sequence derives from a donor aged 50 or older with non-small cell lung cancer. The V and J segments used are TRBV13 and TRBJ2-2; TRBD2 fits 11 bases in the junction. The CDR3 is CASSLPSGGFGELFF. The nucleotide sequence reads TGTGCCAGCAGCTTACCTAGCGGGGGGTTCGGGGAGCTGTTTTTT.